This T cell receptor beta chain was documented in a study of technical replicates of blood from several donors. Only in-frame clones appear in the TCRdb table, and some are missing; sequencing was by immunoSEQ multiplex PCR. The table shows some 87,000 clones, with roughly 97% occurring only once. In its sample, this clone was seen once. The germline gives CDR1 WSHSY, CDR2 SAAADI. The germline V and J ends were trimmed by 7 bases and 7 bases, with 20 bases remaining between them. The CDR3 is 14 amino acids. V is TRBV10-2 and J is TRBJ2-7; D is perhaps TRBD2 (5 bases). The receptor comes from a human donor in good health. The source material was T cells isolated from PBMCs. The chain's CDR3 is CASTLYFGVGEQYF. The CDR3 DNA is TGCGCCAGCACACTATATTTCGGGGTAGGAGAGCAGTACTTC.